Shown below are 17 T cell receptor beta chains from a single sample sequenced in a study of post-analysis software for immune sequencing data (dated by TCRdb to the mid-2010s). Receptors were amplified or captured by PCR. The sequencing machine was an Illumina HiSeq 2500. To reduce PCR and sequencing biases, unique molecular identifiers were built into the TCR beta cDNA libraries. The public reads were reanalyzed by TCRdb: fastp trimming at Q25, MiXCR alignment, in-frame beta chains only. For every CDR3 protein sequence, its rows merge into one entry that carries the most common genes and DNA. The sample contains about 540,000 distinct CDR3 sequences, 30% to 40% of them found a single time. The biggest ten clones account for 4.5% to 7.5% of the sample. These receptors' targets are unknown. Overall study results and their limits: Patients showed significantly higher frequencies than controls for 4 or 5 TRBV segments, among them TRBV5-6, TRBV5-1 and TRBV20-1.

The sample was blood. The receptors were gathered from a girl aged 2-17 years with multiple sclerosis.

CDR3 region: CASSLLAGTPQETQYF. CDR3 nucleotide sequence: TGTGCCAGCAGCTTACTCGCAGGGACCCCTCAAGAGACCCAGTACTTC. This chain uses TRBV7-9 with TRBJ2-5; D assignment may be TRBD1 or TRBD2 (5 bases each). CDR1 is SEHNR, CDR2 FQNEAQ, per germline (reference sequence). The CDR3 totals 16 residues. Trimming removed 2 bases at V and 2 bases at J, with 15 bases between.

This clonotype was counted at least ten times. CDR3 in amino acids: CSVPSGARYEQYF. The CDR3 DNA follows: TGCAGTGTTCCAAGCGGGGCTCGCTACGAGCAGTACTTC. J is TRBJ2-7 and V is TRBV20-1, with 7 bases that match TRBD2. Germline V gives CDR1 DFQATT, CDR2 SNEGSKA (reference sequence). The CDR3 is made up of 13 amino acids. V lost 7 bases and J lost 3; bases outside the gene matches: 9.

This sequence joins TRBV20-1 and TRBJ2-3; TRBD1 matches at 8 bases. Germline assignment: CDR1 DFQATT and CDR2 SNEGSKA (reference sequence). This CDR3 has 14 residues. The V segment lost 4 bases and the J segment 4 bases; nucleotides outside the gene matches: 7. CDR3 bases: TGCAGTGCTATAACCCCGGGACAGGCAGATACGCAGTATTTT. Its translation is CSAITPGQADTQYF.

This clonotype was counted only a few times. CDR3 region: CASSPIIEGAGGYTF. The CDR3 nucleotides read TGTGCCAGCAGCCCCATTATCGAGGGCGCCGGCGGCTACACCTTC. The chain carries TRBV9 and TRBJ1-2; no clear D gene. This CDR3 contains 15 residues. Germline V gene sequence: CDR1 SGDLS, CDR2 YYNGEE. V was cut by 4 bases and J by 8 bases, with 21 bases left in between.

The sample holds a few counts of this clonotype. V gene TRBV6-5 combines with J gene TRBJ1-2; D may be TRBD1 (6 bases). Germline V gene data show CDR1 as MNHEY and CDR2 as SVGAGI. V was shortened by 0 bases and J by 8 bases, with 16 bases between the two germline ends. The CDR3 is 15 amino acids. Written as DNA, the CDR3 is TGTGCCAGCAGTTACTCGAACCGGGACATCGGCGGCTACACCTTC. Amino acid sequence: CASSYSNRDIGGYTF.

This clonotype was detected a few times. This chain uses TRBV29-1 with TRBJ2-1; 9 bases are a match to TRBD1. In germline, CDR1 is SQVTM, CDR2 ANQGSEA. The junction had 5 bases not matched to a gene; V was cut back by 8 bases and J by 3 bases. The CDR3 runs 13 residues. The chain's CDR3 is CSTGTGRYNEQFF. The CDR3 nucleotides are TGCAGCACCGGGACAGGGCGCTACAATGAGCAGTTCTTC.

This clonotype showed up many times. The rearrangement joins TRBV4-1 to TRBJ2-6; maybe TRBD1 (5 bases). The CDR3 contains 15 residues. Germline V gene sequence: CDR1 MGHRA, CDR2 YSYEKL. The V end was cut by 5 bases, the J end by 5 bases, with 13 bases between. The CDR3 region has the DNA TGCGCCAGCAGCAAACAGGAGCTGAGGGCCAACGTCCTGACTTTC. Translation gives CASSKQELRANVLTF.

This chain joins TRBV12-3 or TRBV12-4 and TRBJ2-7; D call uncertain. The CDR3 has 13 residues. The V and J ends lost 3 bases and 3 bases respectively, with 9 bases between them. The chain's CDR3 is CASSFSVHYEQYF. The DNA for the CDR3 is TGTGCCAGCAGTTTCTCAGTTCACTACGAGCAGTACTTC.

This clonotype occurred a few times. The V and J genes are TRBV5-1 and TRBJ2-3; no clear D gene. Deletions cut 1 base from V and 4 bases from J, with 4 bases between. Germline CDR1 and CDR2: SGHRS and YFSETQ. This CDR3 region has 12 residues. The CDR3 DNA sequence: TGCGCCAGCAGCTTGACGCCAGATACGCAGTATTTT. Its protein product is CASSLTPDTQYF.

This clonotype has a count of ten or more. The chain carries TRBV25-1 and TRBJ2-7, with 9 nucleotides matching TRBD1. The CDR3 runs 14 residues. The junction had 6 bases not matched to a gene; V was cut back by 2 bases and J by 7 bases. Germline loops: CDR1 MGHDK, CDR2 SYGVNS. CDR3 protein: CASSEPGQGKEQYF. The CDR3 DNA follows: TGTGCCAGCAGTGAACCGGGACAGGGAAAAGAGCAGTACTTC.

This sequence joins TRBV12-3 or TRBV12-4 and TRBJ2-7; 11 nucleotides match TRBD2. The V gene end was trimmed by 6 bases and the J gene end by 3 bases; junction bases not matched to a gene: 7. The CDR3 extends over 15 amino acids. CDR3 coding DNA: TGTGCCAGCAGCGAACTAGCGGGGGACCTCTACGAGCAGTACTTC. This encodes CASSELAGDLYEQYF.

This chain links TRBV10-3 with TRBJ2-3, with D perhaps matching TRBD2 (5 bases). This CDR3 has 12 residues. The V gene's germline CDR1 is ENHRY and CDR2 SYGVKD. Trimming cost V 8 bases and J 9 bases, with 15 bases left between them. The DNA of the CDR3 is TGTGCCATCGGGAGAGACTTTGGGACGCAGTATTTT. Protein: CAIGRDFGTQYF.

The V call is TRBV7-2, the J call TRBJ2-7; the D gene is possibly TRBD2 (5 bases). Deletions cut 1 base from V and 2 bases from J, with 9 bases between. The germline V gene has CDR1 SGHTA and CDR2 FQGNSA. This CDR3 region has 14 residues. The CDR3 protein is CASSLEEGTYEQYF. In nucleotides, the CDR3 is TGTGCCAGCAGCTTAGAAGAGGGTACCTACGAGCAGTACTTC.

The chain joins TRBV5-1 to TRBJ2-5; maybe TRBD1 (6 bases). This CDR3 is 14 amino acids long. Trimming removed 0 bases at V and 5 bases at J, with 11 bases between. The germline V gene has CDR1 SGHRS and CDR2 YFSETQ. For the CDR3, the DNA is TGCGCCAGCAGCTTGGTACAGGGAGCGGAGACCCAGTACTTC. Translated, it gives CASSLVQGAETQYF.

This clonotype was recorded only once. This chain links TRBV20-1 with TRBJ2-4, with 10 bases that match TRBD1. This CDR3 spans 11 amino acids. V shed 8 bases, J shed 15 bases, and the junction held 10 bases outside the gene matches. CDR1 and CDR2 from the germline V gene are DFQATT and SNEGSKA (reference sequence). CDR3 in amino acids: CSTEDRGLLYF. The CDR3 nucleotides read TGCAGTACGGAAGACAGGGGGCTTCTGTACTTC.

This clonotype has a single count. The gene calls are TRBV29-1 and TRBJ1-1; 8 bases are shared with TRBD1. Germline CDR1 reads SQVTM; CDR2 reads ANQGSEA. J was trimmed by 10 bases and V by 7 bases; bases with no gene match: 11. The CDR3 contains 12 residues. The CDR3 coding sequence is TGCAGCGGGGCTTGGACAGGGAAGGCAGCTTTCTTT. This translates into CSGAWTGKAAFF. The full variable domain, rest sourced from reference TRBV29-1 and TRBJ1-1, is SAVISQKPSRDICQRGTSLTIQCQVDSQVTMMFWYRQQPGQSLTLIATANQGSEATYESGFVIDKFPISRPNLTFSTLTVSNMSPEDSSIYLCSGAWTGKAAFFGQGTRLTVV.

The chain links TRBV11-2 to TRBJ2-3; 10 bases match TRBD2. V trimming: 0 bases; J trimming: 7 bases; junction bases outside the gene matches: 4. The CDR3 consists of 15 residues. CDR1 is SGHAT and CDR2 is FQNNGV in the germline V gene. In DNA, the CDR3 is TGTGCCAGCAGCTTAGAGGCACTAGCGGGGTATACGCAGTATTTT. It translates to CASSLEALAGYTQYF.